Below, one TCR beta chain is given with its context. Its recognized antigen is unknown. Base-call qualities are not available, and no considerably larger clone is one nucleotide away. TCRbeta CDR3 regions were immunosequenced from genomic DNA with the immunoSEQ Assay. Before high-throughput sequencing, the genomic DNA was amplified using bias-controlled multiplex PCR. In the source study's methods: To quantify the absolute abundance of each unique TCRbeta CDR3 region, the sequences were collapsed and filtered. Clonality, defined as 1 minus Pielou's evenness, was calculated using only productive rearrangements. A previously published method was used to identify clones with significantly greater frequencies in on-treatment samples than in baseline samples. TCRdb took this table from immuneACCESS and kept in-frame rearrangements with V and J called. Such tables lack part of the clones; where checked against another copy, unresolved V genes explain under half of the gap, and the rest is unexplained. From that table come the V and J calls and clone size; the DNA was used to work out D and trimming. The sample table lists under 15,000 clones, over 75% of them with a count of one. The ten largest make up around 7.6% of the sample.

This specimen belongs to a study of sequential checkpoint blockade in melanoma (dated by TCRdb to the late 2010s). Study-level background: In a 1:1 randomization, patients received either first-line nivolumab then ipilimumab (arm A) or ipilimumab then nivolumab (arm B). Both trial sequences were followed by maintenance nivolumab. The research as a whole found: The response-prediction model combining TCR metrics and mutation burden needs validation in larger, independent patient cohorts.

The CDR3 has 16 amino acids, counting the end cysteine and phenylalanine. Here the CDR3 DNA is all that survives: 48 bases in frame from base 1. In the paper's terms, the treatment or condition label means: randomized to nivolumab then ipilimumab (arm A) or the reverse (arm B). Prior DNA-damaging chemotherapy had not been received by any trial patient. On a FACS Aria II flow cytometer, live CD3+CD8+ cells that were negative for CD19 and CD56 were sorted from thawed PBMCs. CheckMate 064, a randomized, open-label phase II trial of sequential checkpoint blockade, was the source of the samples, all of which came from patients with melanoma. Peripheral blood mononuclear cells were collected by leukapheresis, purified using Ficoll-Paque, and frozen in human serum containing roughly 9.4% DMSO. Right after sorting, the blood CD3+CD8+ cells were verified to be >98% pure, and DNA extraction followed.

The sequenced sample was CD8+ T cells sorted from blood (inferred from file names), obtained from a patient given nivolumab and ipilimumab in sequence. The chain joins TRBV21-1 to TRBJ2-7; TRBD1, as called in the table, went unchecked against the DNA. TRBV21-1 is a pseudogene locus. This receptor was taken from a human donor with melanoma. The base sequence is TGTGCCAGCAGCAAAGGGGCGAGGACAGGGGTCGACGAGCAGTACTTC. It codes for CASSKGARTGVDEQYF.